One sample yielded the 20 T cell receptor beta chains listed below, sequenced in a study of CD8 T cells in ankylosing spondylitis. TCRdb re-called the 5' RACE reads with MiXCR, one entry per CDR3 protein. The sample holds 200,000 to 250,000 distinct CDR3 sequences; around 10% are singletons and the top ten take 6% to 8.5%. Material for sequencing was blood, either unsorted or a sorted T cell fraction (not recorded which). Every receptor here comes from a male donor with ankylosing spondylitis or in good health (not recorded which).

The sample holds many counts of this clonotype. In nucleotides, the CDR3 is TGCGCCAGCAGCTCATCTCCGCCTAGCGGGAGAGCTACCTACGAGCAGTACTTC. Translated: CASSSSPPSGRATYEQYF. The V gene is TRBV5-1, the J gene TRBJ2-7; 10 positions agree with TRBD2. V shed 3 bases and J 2 bases; nucleotides not matched to a gene: 14. Germline V lookup: CDR1 SGHRS, CDR2 YFSETQ. The CDR3 has 18 amino acids.

Worth noting for this clonotype: This sequence may be a read error, since a much larger clone differs from it by one base. V is TRBV5-1 and J is TRBJ2-3; perhaps TRBD1 as D (6 bases). Trimming took 1 base from V and 2 from J, leaving 11 bases between them. The CDR3 totals 15 residues. Germline assignment: CDR1 SGHRS and CDR2 YFSETQ. This CDR3 reads CASSLTGGDTDTQYF. The DNA of the CDR3 is TGCGCCAGCAGCTTGACTGGGGGCGACACAGATACGCAGTATTTT.

This clonotype was picked up many times. The rearrangement joins TRBV5-1 to TRBJ2-3, with TRBD2 identical over 7 bases. Germline CDR1 and CDR2: SGHRS and YFSETQ. This CDR3 comprises 15 residues. The ends lost 0 bases at V and 7 bases at J; junction bases unmatched: 8. CDR3 amino acids: CASSLDRTRGNTQYF. For the CDR3, the DNA is TGCGCCAGCAGCTTGGATAGGACTAGAGGGAATACGCAGTATTTT. Together with reference TRBV5-1 and TRBJ2-3, the CDR3 gives the full variable domain: KAGVTQTPRYLIKTRGQQVTLSCSPISGHRSVSWYQQTPGQGLQFLFEYFSETQRNKGNFPGRFSGRQFSNSRSEMNVSTLELGDSALYLCASSLDRTRGNTQYFGPGTRLTVL.

There are many counts of this clonotype. The chain carries TRBV20-1 and TRBJ2-2, with TRBD2 matching 7 bases. Trimming at V came to 2 bases and at J to 5 bases, leaving 2 bases not matched to a gene. The CDR3 sequence is 13 residues long. Germline V gene lookup returns CDR1 DFQATT and CDR2 SNEGSKA (reference sequence). The CDR3 sequence: CSARQGGTGELFF. CDR3 DNA: TGCAGTGCTAGACAGGGAGGGACCGGGGAGCTGTTTTTT.

This clonotype occurred many times. The junction departs from germline at one end; a sequencing error may be responsible. The rearrangement uses TRBV5-1 and TRBJ1-1; tentative D call: TRBD1 (5 bases). The CDR3 loop spans 17 amino acids. CDR1 is SGHRS, CDR2 YFSETQ, per germline. The CDR3 DNA reads TGCGCCAGCAGCTTGGAGGCAGGGAGAAGTGTGAAGACTGAAGCTTTCTTT. Its protein product is CASSLEAGRSVKTEAFF.

This clonotype was counted many times. This sequence joins TRBV20-1 and TRBJ2-1, with 8 positions matching TRBD2. CDR1 is DFQATT and CDR2 is SNEGSKA in the germline V gene (reference sequence). The J segment lost 7 bases and the V segment lost 2 bases, leaving 4 bases of the junction unmatched. The length of the CDR3 is 13 residues. The CDR3 DNA follows: TGCAGTGCTAGAACTAGCGGACAAAATGAGCAGTTCTTC. It yields the protein CSARTSGQNEQFF.

This clonotype was observed a few times. The chain combines TRBV3-1 with TRBJ2-7; D possibly uses TRBD1 or TRBD2 (5 bases each). The germline gives CDR1 LGHDT, CDR2 YNNKEL (reference sequence). This CDR3 contains 17 residues. V was shortened by 3 bases and J by 1 base, with 19 bases between the two germline ends. CDR3 DNA sequence: TGTGCCAGCAGCCAGTACCCGGGGACCCCGATGTCCTACGAGCAGTACTTC. It encodes CASSQYPGTPMSYEQYF.

The chain has TRBV3-1 and TRBJ1-1; D uncertain. Germline CDR1 reads LGHDT; CDR2 reads YNNKEL (reference sequence). Trimming took off 4 bases at V and 0 bases at J, with 6 bases between the two ends. The CDR3 sequence is 13 residues long. Here the CDR3 DNA reads TGTGCCAGCAGCCCAGGCATGAACACTGAAGCTTTCTTT. It encodes CASSPGMNTEAFF.

This clonotype showed up many times. The chain employs TRBV29-1 and TRBJ2-3; D uncertain. The length of the CDR3 is 11 residues. Trimming shortened V by 7 bases and J by 6 bases, and 11 bases separated the two germline ends. Germline CDR1 reads SQVTM; CDR2 reads ANQGSEA. CDR3 residues: CSGGISDTQYF. For the CDR3, the DNA is TGCAGCGGCGGTATTTCGGATACGCAGTATTTT.

This clonotype was counted many times. Here the CDR3 DNA reads TGTGCCAGCAGTTACGTCGATTCACCCCTCCACTTT. Translated, it gives CASSYVDSPLHF. The chain is built from TRBV6-5 and TRBJ1-6; D gene uncertain. V was clipped by 2 bases and J by 8 bases, with 4 bases between them. The CDR3 has 12 amino acids. Germline-derived CDR1 and CDR2 are MNHEY and SVGAGI.

This clonotype was seen many times. The chain recombines TRBV2 with TRBJ1-2; D is ambiguous. This CDR3 is built from 15 residues. With 0 bases removed from V and 5 bases from J, the gap between germline ends came to 13 bases. Germline CDR1 SNHLY, CDR2 FYNNEI. CDR3 nucleotides: TGTGCCAGCAGTGAAGCGGGAGTGGCAGCTTATGGCTACACCTTC. This encodes CASSEAGVAAYGYTF.

This clonotype was counted once. The chain employs TRBV5-1 and TRBJ2-7; 7 nucleotides align to TRBD1. CDR1 and CDR2 (germline): SGHRS, YFSETQ. With V trimmed by 4 bases and J by 2 bases, 6 bases remained unmatched. CDR3 length equals 14 residues. The CDR3 is CASSPGTVAYEQYF. CDR3 DNA sequence: TGCGCCAGCAGCCCCGGGACAGTTGCCTACGAGCAGTACTTC.

This clonotype was counted at least ten times. V is TRBV27 and J is TRBJ1-1; D gene unclear. The germline CDR1 and CDR2 sequences are MNHEY and SMNVEV (reference sequence). This CDR3 is 12 amino acids long. The germline V and J ends were trimmed by 4 bases and 5 bases, with 8 bases remaining between them. CDR3 nucleotide sequence: TGTGCCAGCAGTTCGGGTGGGACTGAAGCTTTCTTT. This codes for CASSSGGTEAFF.

This clonotype occurred many times. J is TRBJ1-1 and V is TRBV10-3; D unclear. CDR1 is ENHRY and CDR2 is SYGVKD in the germline V gene. The ends were cut back, 3 bases at V and 7 bases at J, with 12 bases in the middle. The CDR3 contains 13 residues. This CDR3 is CAISDLGRGEAFF. Here the CDR3 DNA reads TGTGCCATCAGTGATCTCGGACGGGGTGAAGCTTTCTTT.

This clonotype was seen ten or more times. The CDR3: CSAADVEAFF. CDR3 nucleotide sequence: TGCAGTGCGGCGGATGTTGAAGCTTTCTTT. The chain carries TRBV20-1 and TRBJ1-1; D unclear. The germline CDR1 and CDR2 sequences are DFQATT and SNEGSKA (reference sequence). V dropped 6 bases and J dropped 7 bases, with 9 bases sitting between them. There are 10 residues in the CDR3.

The chain carries TRBV6-1 and TRBJ2-7; the D gene is possibly TRBD1 (5 bases). The germline V gene encodes CDR1 MNHNS and CDR2 SASEGT. The CDR3 runs to 14 residues. V was clipped by 5 bases and J by 0 bases, with 11 bases between them. The CDR3 DNA reads TGTGCCAGCAGTATAACCAGGGACTCCTACGAGCAGTACTTC. Translated, it gives CASSITRDSYEQYF.

Points on this clonotype: Just one base apart from a much larger clone, this may be a read error. This chain links TRBV12-3 or TRBV12-4 with TRBJ2-1, with no clear D. This CDR3 has 13 residues. V was shortened by 8 bases and J by 2 bases, with 10 bases between the two germline ends. The CDR3, as DNA: TGTGCCAGCGGTACCAAAACCTACAATGAGCAGTTCTTC. It codes for CASGTKTYNEQFF.

The chain is built from TRBV2 and TRBJ1-3; no clear D gene. CDR3 size: 16 residues. Per germline, CDR1 SNHLY and CDR2 FYNNEI. Trimming took 6 bases from V and 4 from J, leaving 19 bases between them. CDR3 amino acids: CASSSDAFLGGNTIYF. The CDR3 DNA is TGTGCCAGCAGCTCCGACGCCTTCTTGGGGGGAAACACCATATATTTT.

This clonotype was seen a few times. This chain joins TRBV11-1 and TRBJ2-1, with TRBD1 matching 9 bases. V lost 3 bases and J lost 10; bases outside the gene matches: 28. The germline V gene has CDR1 SGHAT and CDR2 FQDESV (reference sequence). This CDR3 comprises 21 residues. CDR3 nucleotides: TGTGCCAGCAGCTTCAAGGACAGGGGCGGACCCGAAAACAAGCCGCAGTGGGAGCAGTTCTTC. Its translation: CASSFKDRGGPENKPQWEQFF.

CDR3 bases: TGTGCCAGCAGCTTCTCCAGGGAGGATCAGCCCCAGCATTTT. This encodes CASSFSREDQPQHF. V gene TRBV5-5 combines with J gene TRBJ1-5, with a weak D call TRBD1 (5 bases). The CDR3 is made up of 14 amino acids. Per germline, CDR1 SGHKS and CDR2 YYEKEE (reference sequence). Trimming left V 2 bases short and J 5 bases short, with 11 bases between.